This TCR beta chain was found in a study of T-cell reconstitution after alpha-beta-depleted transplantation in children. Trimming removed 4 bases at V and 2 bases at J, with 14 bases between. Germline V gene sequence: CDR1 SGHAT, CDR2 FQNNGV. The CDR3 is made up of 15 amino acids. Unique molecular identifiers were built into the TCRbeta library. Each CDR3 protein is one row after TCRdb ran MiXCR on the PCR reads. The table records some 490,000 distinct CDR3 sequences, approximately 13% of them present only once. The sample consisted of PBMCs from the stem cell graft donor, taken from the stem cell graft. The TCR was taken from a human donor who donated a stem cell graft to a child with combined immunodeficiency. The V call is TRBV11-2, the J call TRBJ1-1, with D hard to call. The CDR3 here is CASSSPGGANTEAFF. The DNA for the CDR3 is TGTGCCAGCAGCTCCCCCGGTGGCGCTAACACTGAAGCTTTCTTT.